A selection of T cell receptor beta chains follows, all from one sample in a study of low-dose radiotherapy and immunotherapy resistance in tumors. TCRdb ran MiXCR on the reads and lists one entry per CDR3 protein. The data show tens of thousands of distinct CDR3 sequences, 15% to 20% seen once. Source: PBMCs, taken before treatment. The receptors here all came from a male donor with prostate cancer. Both conserved end residues are part of each CDR3.

CDR3aa | v_gene
CASSPAQLGTGTYEQYF | TRBV19
CASSYHGSSSYEQYF | TRBV7-2
CATSSGTGVEQFF | TRBV15
CASSRTVGLGAGEQYF | TRBV6-1
CATLLSPSGGDTDTQYF | TRBV2
CASSARTSGGAETQYF | TRBV6-8
CASSLDQMNTEAFF | TRBV7-6
CASSPNRVAAGNTIYF | TRBV7-9
CSARDPGRGETGELFF | TRBV20-1
CASSRDRLPSLF | TRBV7-2
CASSETGYSNQPQHF | TRBV18
CASSEEGAYGYTF | TRBV2
CASSDSGLAGGGNEQFF | TRBV10-1
CSAQDRDSYEQYF | TRBV20-1
CASSGDQLGTQYF | TRBV13
CATNQDRGYGYTF | TRBV15